This T cell receptor beta chain was profiled in a study of T cells in narcolepsy (dated by TCRdb to 2016 to 2019). Regarding the complete study: Healthy control donors were enrolled in the study alongside patients who had narcolepsy type 1 or type 2 (NT1, NT2). The study sought autoreactive T cells targeting hypocretin neuron self-antigens (hypocretin, TRIB2) in narcolepsy patients, using TCR Vbeta sequencing to track clonotypes in blood and CSF. The investigation overall reported the following: According to the report, autoreactive clonotypes were detected serially in the blood of the same patients and of different patients, but not in healthy controls. In plots comparing CSF and blood CD4+ T cell clonotypes from the same patient, HCRT-specific and TRIB2-specific autoreactive clonotypes were highlighted.

On this clone: Its antigen is not yet known. No much larger clone exists at a distance of one base, and base qualities are not known.

Memory CD8+ T cells were sorted ex vivo from patient blood for TCR Vbeta sequencing and comparison with CSF CD8+ T cells. V gives up 0 bases and J gives up 7 bases, and the segment between their germline ends measures 7 bases. CDR1 is given as SGHTS and CDR2 as YDEGEE, both from the germline V gene. The CDR3, from cysteine to phenylalanine, totals 12 residues. This entry keeps only the CDR3 DNA: 36 bases, framed from base 1. Library prep was done by the immunoSEQ multiplex PCR assay. The clones in this table, taken by TCRdb from immuneACCESS, are in-frame only. Not every clone is retained; where verified, under half of the shortfall comes from an unresolved V gene, and the cause of the rest is unknown. The sample contains around 18,000 clones, approximately 72% of them found a single time. Of the sample, 11% to 15% is held by the ten largest clones.

The sample consisted of CD45RA- memory CD8+ T cells from PBMCs. This specimen's cell subset or site label, per the study, means: memory T cells sorted ex vivo from peripheral blood. This receptor chain uses TRBV5-8 and TRBJ1-1, with the D gene uncertain. This clonotype originated in a human donor with narcolepsy. Here the CDR3 is given as CASSLVTVEAFF. The sequenced DNA: TGTGCCAGCAGCTTGGTTACAGTTGAAGCTTTCTTT.